This T cell receptor beta chain is from a study of cytomegalovirus exposure and HLA in healthy donors. This clone turned up a few times. Antigen: not known. Vbeta (60) and Jbeta (13) primers were used in the PCR. Profiled with immunoSEQ multiplex PCR; TCRdb holds only in-frame clones, not every one. Among around 160,000 clones listed, approximately 77% were seen once. Study-wide points: As immune exposure information, only CMV serostatus was available. The authors later found most CMV-associated TCR beta chains appeared HLA-restricted. Reportedly, diagnosis of cytomegalovirus status by the classifier showed high specificity and sensitivity.

The sequence was collected from a man between 45 and 60 years old in good health and CMV-seropositive. The sequencing input was PBMCs.

As DNA, the CDR3 is TGTGCCAGCAGCTTAGCGAGCGGGGGCCTAAATTACGAGCAGTACTTC. Its translation is CASSLASGGLNYEQYF. The chain uses TRBV7-2 and TRBJ2-7; TRBD2 matches at 8 bases. J was trimmed by 4 bases and V by 0 bases; bases with no gene match: 8. In germline, CDR1 is SGHTA, CDR2 FQGNSA. The CDR3 is 16 amino acids.